The rows below give T cell receptor beta chains drawn from one sample of a study of regulatory T cells in long-lasting Graves disease. TCRdb re-analysed the multiplex PCR reads in MiXCR, keeping a single row per CDR3 protein. The sample has around 500,000 distinct CDR3 sequences, approximately 12% seen once. The sample also formed part of further work on T cells in Graves' hyperthyroidism and ophthalmopathy.

The sequenced sample was peripheral blood mononuclear cells (PBMCs), obtained at new diagnosis, from a patient treated with antithyroid drugs. Receptors were obtained from a woman aged 30 to 39 with Graves disease. The CDR3 runs from the conserved cysteine through the conserved F or W. D genes are given only for firm matches. Not every row has a clone size; where given, it reads once, few, many or a size class.

d_gene: .; abundance: many; v_gene: TRBV19; j_gene: TRBJ2-6; CDR3aa: CASAVGRWKIGSGANVLTF; CDR3nt: TGTGCCAGTGCCGTTGGGCGTTGGAAAATAGGCTCTGGGGCCAACGTCCTGACTTTC
d_gene: TRBD1; abundance: .; v_gene: TRBV19; j_gene: TRBJ1-5; CDR3aa: CASSPSHRGHGQPQHF; CDR3nt: TGTGCCAGTAGTCCCTCTCACAGGGGGCACGGGCAGCCCCAGCATTTT
d_gene: .; abundance: few; v_gene: TRBV7-9; j_gene: TRBJ1-1; CDR3aa: CASSGEASRTEAFF; CDR3nt: TGTGCCAGCAGCGGGGAAGCCTCGAGGACTGAAGCTTTCTTT
d_gene: .; abundance: many; v_gene: TRBV12-3/TRBV12-4; j_gene: TRBJ1-1; CDR3aa: CASSSTGRPTRAEAFF; CDR3nt: TGTGCCAGCAGTTCGACGGGACGCCCGACGCGGGCTGAAGCTTTCTTT
d_gene: .; abundance: many; v_gene: TRBV11-2; j_gene: TRBJ2-7; CDR3aa: CASSLGRSVYEQYF; CDR3nt: TGTGCCAGCAGCTTAGGTCGAAGCGTGTACGAGCAGTACTTC
d_gene: .; abundance: many; v_gene: TRBV20-1; j_gene: TRBJ2-3; CDR3aa: CSARIGTRTQYF; CDR3nt: TGCAGTGCTAGAATCGGGACACGGACGCAGTATTTT
d_gene: TRBD2; abundance: many; v_gene: TRBV19; j_gene: TRBJ2-1; CDR3aa: CASSISLAGVSNEQFF; CDR3nt: TGTGCCAGTAGTATAAGTCTAGCGGGAGTATCCAATGAGCAGTTCTTC
d_gene: TRBD2; abundance: many; v_gene: TRBV18; j_gene: TRBJ2-1; CDR3aa: CASSPPIAGYNEQFF; CDR3nt: TGTGCCAGCTCACCGCCGATAGCGGGATACAATGAGCAGTTCTTC
d_gene: TRBD1; abundance: few; v_gene: TRBV15; j_gene: TRBJ1-2; CDR3aa: CATSREQGISYGYTF; CDR3nt: TGTGCCACCAGCAGAGAACAGGGGATCTCCTATGGCTACACCTTC
d_gene: .; abundance: many; v_gene: TRBV12-3/TRBV12-4; j_gene: TRBJ2-2; CDR3aa: CASSLGDKRSGELFF; CDR3nt: TGTGCCAGCAGTTTGGGGGACAAGCGCTCCGGGGAGCTGTTTTTT
d_gene: TRBD1; abundance: many; v_gene: TRBV18; j_gene: TRBJ2-7; CDR3aa: CASSPNTIRTGSYEQYF; CDR3nt: TGTGCCAGCTCACCCAACACGATTCGGACAGGGAGCTACGAGCAGTACTTC
d_gene: .; abundance: many; v_gene: TRBV27; j_gene: TRBJ2-1; CDR3aa: CASSPIPLGSYNEQFF; CDR3nt: TGTGCCAGCAGTCCGATCCCTTTGGGGTCGTACAATGAGCAGTTCTTC
d_gene: TRBD1; abundance: few; v_gene: TRBV20-1; j_gene: TRBJ1-1; CDR3aa: CSPTGLMNTEAFF; CDR3nt: TGCAGTCCGACAGGGTTGATGAACACTGAAGCTTTCTTT
d_gene: TRBD2; abundance: many; v_gene: TRBV7-2; j_gene: TRBJ2-3; CDR3aa: CASSLLAGVDTQYF; CDR3nt: TGTGCCAGCAGCTTATTGGCGGGAGTGGATACGCAGTATTTT
d_gene: .; abundance: few; v_gene: TRBV29-1; j_gene: TRBJ2-2; CDR3aa: CSVPDLRNTGELFF; CDR3nt: TGCAGCGTACCCGACCTTCGAAACACCGGGGAGCTGTTTTTT
d_gene: TRBD2; abundance: many; v_gene: TRBV2; j_gene: TRBJ2-7; CDR3aa: CASSDAAGGKSSYEQYF; CDR3nt: TGTGCCAGCAGTGACGCAGCGGGAGGTAAAAGCTCCTACGAGCAGTACTTC
d_gene: TRBD2; abundance: many; v_gene: TRBV7-3; j_gene: TRBJ2-2; CDR3aa: CASSSSSGTGELFF; CDR3nt: TGTGCCAGCAGCTCCAGTAGCGGGACCGGGGAGCTGTTTTTT
d_gene: TRBD2; abundance: .; v_gene: TRBV4-3; j_gene: TRBJ2-1; CDR3aa: CASSQVLVDRTSVYNEQFF; CDR3nt: TGCGCCAGCAGCCAAGTATTGGTTGATAGGACTAGCGTTTACAATGAGCAGTTCTTC
d_gene: TRBD1; abundance: few; v_gene: TRBV19; j_gene: TRBJ1-5; CDR3aa: CAGSIDHRGARPQHF; CDR3nt: TGTGCCGGTAGTATAGATCACAGGGGGGCCAGGCCCCAGCATTTT
d_gene: TRBD2; abundance: many; v_gene: TRBV29-1; j_gene: TRBJ2-1; CDR3aa: CSVELAGGYNEQFF; CDR3nt: TGCAGCGTTGAACTAGCGGGAGGCTACAATGAGCAGTTCTTC
d_gene: .; abundance: many; v_gene: TRBV2; j_gene: TRBJ2-3; CDR3aa: CALRGGAGGLTDTQYF; CDR3nt: TGTGCCCTTAGAGGGGGCGCGGGAGGCTTGACAGATACGCAGTATTTT
d_gene: .; abundance: many; v_gene: TRBV20-1; j_gene: TRBJ1-2; CDR3aa: CSARGTPGRTYGYTF; CDR3nt: TGCAGTGCTAGAGGCACCCCGGGACGGACCTATGGCTACACCTTC
d_gene: .; abundance: many; v_gene: TRBV11-3; j_gene: TRBJ2-7; CDR3aa: CASSPRTRPYEQYF; CDR3nt: TGTGCCAGCAGCCCCCGGACCCGACCCTACGAGCAGTACTTC
d_gene: TRBD1; abundance: many; v_gene: TRBV24-1; j_gene: TRBJ2-5; CDR3aa: CATSETGTVRQTQYF; CDR3nt: TGTGCCACCAGTGAAACCGGGACAGTCCGCCAGACCCAGTACTTC
d_gene: .; abundance: .; v_gene: TRBV19; j_gene: TRBJ1-2; CDR3aa: CASSMDRGSGYTF; CDR3nt: TGTGCCAGTAGTATGGACAGAGGCTCTGGCTACACCTTC
d_gene: .; abundance: many; v_gene: TRBV3-1; j_gene: TRBJ2-7; CDR3aa: CASSQVSGGAYEQYF; CDR3nt: TGTGCCAGCAGCCAAGTTTCGGGGGGCGCCTACGAGCAGTACTTC
d_gene: .; abundance: .; v_gene: TRBV15; j_gene: TRBJ2-1; CDR3aa: CATRGTPLYNEQFF; CDR3nt: TGTGCCACCAGGGGGACTCCGTTATACAATGAGCAGTTCTTC
d_gene: TRBD2; abundance: few; v_gene: TRBV6-2/TRBV6-3; j_gene: TRBJ2-4; CDR3aa: CASSGASGRTKNIQYF; CDR3nt: TGTGCCAGCAGTGGAGCTAGCGGGCGGACCAAAAACATTCAGTACTTC
d_gene: .; abundance: many; v_gene: TRBV6-1; j_gene: TRBJ2-7; CDR3aa: CASLSSTYEQYF; CDR3nt: TGTGCCAGCTTGTCATCCACCTACGAGCAGTACTTC
d_gene: .; abundance: .; v_gene: TRBV7-9; j_gene: TRBJ1-3; CDR3aa: CASSPTRGEISGNTIYF; CDR3nt: TGTGCCAGCAGCCCGACCCGGGGGGAAATCTCTGGAAACACCATATATTTT
d_gene: .; abundance: few; v_gene: TRBV20-1; j_gene: TRBJ2-2; CDR3aa: CSAAQGGTGEPFF; CDR3nt: TGCAGTGCTGCCCAGGGGGGGACCGGGGAGCCGTTTTTT
d_gene: .; abundance: few; v_gene: TRBV6-5; j_gene: TRBJ1-3; CDR3aa: CASSYLRLNRGNTIYF; CDR3nt: TGTGCCAGCAGTTACCTTCGACTAAACCGTGGAAACACCATATATTTT
d_gene: TRBD2; abundance: many; v_gene: TRBV3-1; j_gene: TRBJ2-4; CDR3aa: CASTSTGGRGIQYF; CDR3nt: TGTGCCAGCACCTCAACGGGGGGGAGAGGCATTCAGTACTTC
d_gene: TRBD1; abundance: few; v_gene: TRBV30; j_gene: TRBJ2-4; CDR3aa: CAWNPRTGSIQYF; CDR3nt: TGTGCCTGGAACCCGCGGACAGGGTCCATTCAGTACTTC
d_gene: TRBD1; abundance: few; v_gene: TRBV20-1; j_gene: TRBJ1-4; CDR3aa: CSASRTGAGEKLFF; CDR3nt: TGCAGTGCTTCCCGGACAGGGGCCGGGGAAAAACTGTTTTTT
d_gene: .; abundance: many; v_gene: TRBV28; j_gene: TRBJ1-5; CDR3aa: CASSPPRYGNQPQHF; CDR3nt: TGTGCCAGCAGTCCCCCCAGGTATGGCAATCAGCCCCAGCATTTT
d_gene: TRBD1; abundance: many; v_gene: TRBV2; j_gene: TRBJ1-6; CDR3aa: CASSALTGTSSPLHF; CDR3nt: TGTGCCAGCAGTGCCCTGACAGGGACGTCTTCACCCCTCCACTTT
d_gene: .; abundance: many; v_gene: TRBV11-2; j_gene: TRBJ1-1; CDR3aa: CASSWTGGTEAFF; CDR3nt: TGTGCCAGCAGCTGGACGGGGGGCACTGAAGCTTTCTTT
d_gene: .; abundance: .; v_gene: TRBV7-3; j_gene: TRBJ2-2; CDR3aa: CASSLKPPAGELFF; CDR3nt: TGTGCCAGCAGCTTAAAACCCCCCGCCGGGGAGCTGTTTTTT
d_gene: .; abundance: many; v_gene: TRBV7-3; j_gene: TRBJ2-3; CDR3aa: CASSLELGADTQYF; CDR3nt: TGTGCCAGCAGCTTAGAACTCGGTGCAGATACGCAGTATTTT
d_gene: .; abundance: .; v_gene: TRBV5-6; j_gene: TRBJ2-7; CDR3aa: CASSSRGTPAKQYF; CDR3nt: TGTGCCAGCAGCAGCCGCGGGACACCGGCGAAACAGTACTTC
d_gene: TRBD1; abundance: .; v_gene: TRBV15; j_gene: TRBJ2-5; CDR3aa: CATSSTGTGWIPETQYF; CDR3nt: TGTGCCACCAGCAGCACTGGGACAGGGTGGATCCCGGAGACCCAGTACTTC
d_gene: .; abundance: few; v_gene: TRBV7-2; j_gene: TRBJ2-3; CDR3aa: CASSLRRVGTQYF; CDR3nt: TGTGCCAGCAGCTTGAGGAGGGTGGGTACGCAGTATTTT
d_gene: .; abundance: many; v_gene: TRBV6-1; j_gene: TRBJ2-6; CDR3aa: CASRSQGGSSGANVLTF; CDR3nt: TGTGCCAGCAGGAGCCAAGGAGGGAGCTCTGGGGCCAACGTCCTGACTTTC
d_gene: .; abundance: many; v_gene: TRBV13; j_gene: TRBJ1-4; CDR3aa: CASSLSSEKLFF; CDR3nt: TGTGCCAGCAGCTTGTCTTCCGAAAAACTGTTTTTT
d_gene: .; abundance: few; v_gene: TRBV7-2; j_gene: TRBJ2-2; CDR3aa: CASSATGKNTGELFF; CDR3nt: TGTGCCAGCAGCGCAACAGGGAAAAACACCGGGGAGCTGTTTTTT
d_gene: TRBD2; abundance: many; v_gene: TRBV20-1; j_gene: TRBJ2-1; CDR3aa: CSANPSGPYNEQFF; CDR3nt: TGCAGTGCCAATCCTAGCGGACCTTACAATGAGCAGTTCTTC
d_gene: TRBD1; abundance: many; v_gene: TRBV10-3; j_gene: TRBJ1-1; CDR3aa: CATSGGKIMNTEAFF; CDR3nt: TGTGCCACTTCAGGGGGGAAAATCATGAACACTGAAGCTTTCTTT
d_gene: TRBD1; abundance: many; v_gene: TRBV5-1; j_gene: TRBJ2-1; CDR3aa: CASSLGLTGSNEQFF; CDR3nt: TGCGCCAGCAGCTTGGGGTTGACAGGGAGCAATGAGCAGTTCTTC
d_gene: .; abundance: many; v_gene: TRBV19; j_gene: TRBJ2-1; CDR3aa: CASSIVPAATYNEQFF; CDR3nt: TGTGCCAGTAGTATCGTTCCAGCGGCTACCTACAATGAGCAGTTCTTC
d_gene: TRBD1; abundance: few; v_gene: TRBV15; j_gene: TRBJ1-3; CDR3aa: CATAKDRVASGNTIYF; CDR3nt: TGTGCCACCGCTAAAGACAGGGTAGCTTCTGGAAACACCATATATTTT
d_gene: .; abundance: few; v_gene: TRBV6-1; j_gene: TRBJ2-2; CDR3aa: CASSDHRAANTGELFF; CDR3nt: TGTGCCAGCAGCGATCACAGAGCCGCGAACACCGGGGAGCTGTTTTTT
d_gene: .; abundance: many; v_gene: TRBV9; j_gene: TRBJ1-2; CDR3aa: CASSGRDWANYGYTF; CDR3nt: TGTGCCAGCAGCGGAAGGGACTGGGCCAACTATGGCTACACCTTC
d_gene: .; abundance: .; v_gene: TRBV4-3; j_gene: TRBJ1-5; CDR3aa: CASSQDMRGGMGSNQPQHF; CDR3nt: TGCGCCAGCAGCCAAGATATGAGGGGCGGAATGGGTAGCAATCAGCCCCAGCATTTT
d_gene: .; abundance: many; v_gene: TRBV2; j_gene: TRBJ1-4; CDR3aa: CASSVREKLFF; CDR3nt: TGTGCCAGCAGTGTTAGGGAAAAACTGTTTTTT
d_gene: .; abundance: few; v_gene: TRBV18; j_gene: TRBJ2-7; CDR3aa: CASSPERNMYEQYF; CDR3nt: TGTGCCAGCTCACCTGAAAGGAATATGTACGAGCAGTACTTC
d_gene: .; abundance: few; v_gene: TRBV3-1; j_gene: TRBJ1-1; CDR3aa: CASRGGGQKAFF; CDR3nt: TGTGCCAGCAGGGGCGGGGGGCAGAAAGCTTTCTTT
d_gene: .; abundance: many; v_gene: TRBV2; j_gene: TRBJ1-6; CDR3aa: CASSEEGTGNSPLHF; CDR3nt: TGTGCCAGCAGTGAAGAAGGCACAGGGAATTCACCCCTCCACTTT